This TCR beta chain was sequenced for a study of blood T cell repertoires in COVID-19. Measured with immunoSEQ multiplex PCR; TCRdb has only the in-frame clones, and not every one. In the table there are around 62,000 clones, around 87% of which are singletons. Germline loops: CDR1 LGHNA, CDR2 YNFKEQ. V lost 1 base to trimming and J lost 3 bases; unmatched junction nucleotides: 4. This CDR3 comprises 16 residues. V gene TRBV4-2 combines with J gene TRBJ1-1; TRBD1 matches at 11 bases. This receptor was taken from a human donor in a cohort sampled during active COVID-19. Sequenced: peripheral blood. CDR3 protein: CASSQGTGGLDTEAFF. The DNA of the CDR3 is TGTGCCAGCAGCCAAGGGACAGGGGGCTTGGACACTGAAGCTTTCTTT.